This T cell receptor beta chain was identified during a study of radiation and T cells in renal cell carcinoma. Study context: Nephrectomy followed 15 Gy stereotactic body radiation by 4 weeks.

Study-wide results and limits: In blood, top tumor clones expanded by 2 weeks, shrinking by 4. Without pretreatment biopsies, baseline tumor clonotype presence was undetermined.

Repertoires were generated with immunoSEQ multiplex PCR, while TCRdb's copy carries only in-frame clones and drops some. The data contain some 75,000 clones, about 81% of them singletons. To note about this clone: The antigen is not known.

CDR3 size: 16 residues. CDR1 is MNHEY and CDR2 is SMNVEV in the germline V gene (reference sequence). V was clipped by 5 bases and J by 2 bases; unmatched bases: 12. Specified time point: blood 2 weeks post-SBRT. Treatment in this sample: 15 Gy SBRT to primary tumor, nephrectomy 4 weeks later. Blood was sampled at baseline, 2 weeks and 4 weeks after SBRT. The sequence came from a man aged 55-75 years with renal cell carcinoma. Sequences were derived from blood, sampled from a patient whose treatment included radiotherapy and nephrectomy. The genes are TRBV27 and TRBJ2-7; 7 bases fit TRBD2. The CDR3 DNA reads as TGTGCCAGCAGTCCCAGGCGGGGGAGTCGGACCTACGAGCAGTACTTC. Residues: CASSPRRGSRTYEQYF.